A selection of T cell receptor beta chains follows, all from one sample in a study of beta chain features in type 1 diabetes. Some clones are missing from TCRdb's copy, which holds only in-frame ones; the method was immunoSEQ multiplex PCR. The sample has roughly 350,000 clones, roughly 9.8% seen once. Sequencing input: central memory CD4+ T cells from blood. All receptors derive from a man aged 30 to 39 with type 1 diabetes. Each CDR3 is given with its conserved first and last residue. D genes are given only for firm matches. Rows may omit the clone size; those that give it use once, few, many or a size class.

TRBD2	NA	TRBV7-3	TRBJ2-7	TGTGCCAGCAGCTTGGGTCGGGGAGGGTACGAGCAGTACTTC	CASSLGRGGYEQYF
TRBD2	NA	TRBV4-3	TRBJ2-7	TGCGCCAGCAGCCAAGCCTCCGGGACTAGTTACTACGAGCAGTACTTC	CASSQASGTSYYEQYF
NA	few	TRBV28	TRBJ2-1	TGTGCCAGCAGGGGATTAGTAGCTACCTCCTACAATGAGCAGTTCTTC	CASRGLVATSYNEQFF
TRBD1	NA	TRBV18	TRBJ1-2	TGTGCCAGCTCACCTTCAGGGGGCTTGGACTATGGCTACACCTTC	CASSPSGGLDYGYTF
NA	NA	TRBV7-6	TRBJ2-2	TGTGCCGTACGGACGTCGGAAGCGGGGGAGCTGTTTTTT	CAVRTSEAGELFF
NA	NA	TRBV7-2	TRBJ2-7	TGTGCCAGCAGCTGGAAAAGGGGCACCTACGAGCAGTACTTC	CASSWKRGTYEQYF
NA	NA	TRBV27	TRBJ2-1	TGTGCCAGCAGCTATGATAAACGGGACTTCAGCTCCTACAATGAGCAGTTCTTC	CASSYDKRDFSSYNEQFF
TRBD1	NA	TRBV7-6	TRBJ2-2	TGTGCCAGCAGCTTACAAGGGACAGGGTTCTCCGGGGAGCTGTTTTTT	CASSLQGTGFSGELFF
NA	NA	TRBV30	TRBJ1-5	TGTGCCTGGGCCCGATTCAGCAATCAGCCCCAGCATTTT	CAWARFSNQPQHF
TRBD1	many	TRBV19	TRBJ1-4	TGTGCCAGTAGGAACAGGGGAACTAATGAAAAACTGTTTTTT	CASRNRGTNEKLFF
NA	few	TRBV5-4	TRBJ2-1	TGTGCCAGCAGCTTGGGGCCGTCCAATGAGCAGTTCTTC	CASSLGPSNEQFF
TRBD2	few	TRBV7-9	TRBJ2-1	TGTGCCAGCAGCCGAGGCGGGCTAGCGGGATCGGATGAGCAGTTCTTC	CASSRGGLAGSDEQFF
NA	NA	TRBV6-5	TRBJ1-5	TGTGCCTTCACACAGAACAGGGATGGACAGCCCCAGCATTTT	CAFTQNRDGQPQHF
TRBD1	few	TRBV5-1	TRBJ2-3	TGCGCCAGCAGCTTCGGACAGGTGAACACAGATACGCAGTATTTT	CASSFGQVNTDTQYF
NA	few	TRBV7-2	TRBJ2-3	TGTGCCAGCAGCTTCCAGGGGCCGTCAGATACGCAGTATTTT	CASSFQGPSDTQYF
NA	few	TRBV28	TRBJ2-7	TGTGCCAGCAGAACCGGGACACTCGCCTACGAGCAGTACTTC	CASRTGTLAYEQYF
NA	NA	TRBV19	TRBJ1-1	TGTGCCAGTAGTATAGCCTTAGGGAACACTGAAGCTTTCTTT	CASSIALGNTEAFF
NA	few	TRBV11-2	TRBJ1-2	TGTGCCAGCAGCTTAGGGTCACCTCTTAACTATGGCTACACCTTC	CASSLGSPLNYGYTF
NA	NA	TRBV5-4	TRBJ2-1	TGTGCCAGCAGCTTGGACCCAGGGAAGCAGTTCTTC	CASSLDPGKQFF
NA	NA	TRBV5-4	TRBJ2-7	TGTGCCAGCAGCCCGTGGCCTCCGAGCTCCTACGAGCAGTACTTC	CASSPWPPSSYEQYF
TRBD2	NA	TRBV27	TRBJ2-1	TGTGCCAGCAGTTTAATAACGACTAGCGGGAGTGCCTACAATGAGCAGTTCTTC	CASSLITTSGSAYNEQFF
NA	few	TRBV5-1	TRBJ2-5	TGCGCCAGCAGCTTAGGAGGAACCCAAGAGACCCAGTACTTC	CASSLGGTQETQYF
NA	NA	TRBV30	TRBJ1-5	TGTGCCTGGAGTGTAAGCGAACAGCCCCAGCATTTT	CAWSVSEQPQHF
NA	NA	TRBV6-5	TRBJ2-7	TGTGCCAGCAGACGCGGAAGGAGCTCCTACGAGCAGTACTTC	CASRRGRSSYEQYF
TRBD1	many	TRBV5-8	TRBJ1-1	TGTGCCAGCGGAGCAGGGGGCTTAGGCACTGAAGCTTTCTTT	CASGAGGLGTEAFF
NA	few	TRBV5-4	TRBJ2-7	TGTGCCAGCAGCTTGGAACAGGAATACGAGCAGTACTTC	CASSLEQEYEQYF
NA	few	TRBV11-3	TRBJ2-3	TGTGCCAGCCGTAACATCACAGATACGCAGTATTTT	CASRNITDTQYF
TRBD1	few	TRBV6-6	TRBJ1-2	TGTGCCAGCAGTAACCGGGACAGGAGTGGCTACACCTTC	CASSNRDRSGYTF
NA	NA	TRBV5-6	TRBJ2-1	TGTGCCAGCAGCTTGGTTAATTTGGAGGGGGCGGGTGAGCAGTTCTTC	CASSLVNLEGAGEQFF
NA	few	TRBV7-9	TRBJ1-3	TGTGCCAGCAGCCCGACAGGCTCTGGAAACACCATATATTTT	CASSPTGSGNTIYF
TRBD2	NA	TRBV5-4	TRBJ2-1	TGTGCCAGCAGCTTAGGCGGGAGGCATTCTAATGAGCAGTTCTTC	CASSLGGRHSNEQFF
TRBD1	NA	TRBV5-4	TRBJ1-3	TGTGCCAGCAGCGCGATGACAGGGGGTTCTCAGGGAAACACCATATATTTT	CASSAMTGGSQGNTIYF
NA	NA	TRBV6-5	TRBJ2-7	TGTGCCAGCAGAGGGCCTTTCTCCTACGAGCAGTACTTC	CASRGPFSYEQYF
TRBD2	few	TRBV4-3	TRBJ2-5	TGCGCCAGCAGCCAAGAGGGACTAGCGGACCAAGAGACCCAGTACTTC	CASSQEGLADQETQYF
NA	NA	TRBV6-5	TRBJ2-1	TGTGCCAGCAGCACTCCGGGATCACCCCATGAGCAGTTCTTC	CASSTPGSPHEQFF
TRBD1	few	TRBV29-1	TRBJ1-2	TGCAGCGCCCGGACCGGCGAGACAGGGGTTCACGGCTACACCTTC	CSARTGETGVHGYTF
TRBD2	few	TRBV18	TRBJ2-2	TGTGCCAGCTCACCACAGAGCGGGAGGGCCGCCGGGGAGCTGTTTTTT	CASSPQSGRAAGELFF
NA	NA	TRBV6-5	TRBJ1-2	TGTGCCAGCACGACAGAGAACTATGGCTACACCTTC	CASTTENYGYTF
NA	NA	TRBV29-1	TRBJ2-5	TGCAGCGTTGAAAGCGGAGGGAGGGAGACCCAGTACTTC	CSVESGGRETQYF
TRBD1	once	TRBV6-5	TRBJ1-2	TGTGCCAGCAGACAGGGGGCGGACTATGGCTACACCTTC	CASRQGADYGYTF
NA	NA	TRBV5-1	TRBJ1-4	TGCGCCAGCAGTTTATCCGGGACTAATGAAAAACTGTTTTTT	CASSLSGTNEKLFF
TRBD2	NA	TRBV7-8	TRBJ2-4	TGTGCCAGCAGCACCCCTAGCGGGGGGGACATTCAGTACTTC	CASSTPSGGDIQYF
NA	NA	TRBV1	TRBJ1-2	TGCACCAGCAGCCAAGATCTGGGGGCGCAGAGGGCCTTGGGCTACACCTTC	CTSSQDLGAQRALGYTF
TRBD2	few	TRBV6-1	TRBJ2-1	TGTGCCACGGGAGGGACTAGCGGGTATAATGAGCAGTTCTTC	CATGGTSGYNEQFF
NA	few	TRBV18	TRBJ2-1	TGTGCCAGCCTATCAGGAGGGGACAATGAGCAGTTCTTC	CASLSGGDNEQFF
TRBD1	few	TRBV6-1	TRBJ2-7	TGTGCCAGCACCGGGACAGGGCCCCACGAGCAGTACTTC	CASTGTGPHEQYF
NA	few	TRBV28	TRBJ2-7	TGTGCCAGCAGCCCCTATAGATTCTACGAGCAGTACTTC	CASSPYRFYEQYF
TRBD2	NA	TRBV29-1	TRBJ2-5	TGCAGCGTTGAAGTAGGCGGGAGGGCGGAGACCCAGTACTTC	CSVEVGGRAETQYF
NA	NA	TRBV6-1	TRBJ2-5	TGTGCTCCGGGGGAGTCCAACCTAATAGAGACCCAGTACTTC	CAPGESNLIETQYF